Reported below is one TCR beta chain. Its antigen is still unknown. The assay was immunoSEQ multiplex PCR, and TCRdb's table has in-frame clones only and misses some. The sample lists 100,000 to 120,000 clones; roughly 89% were seen once. This specimen comes from a study of Tregs in tolerant kidney transplant recipients. Overall study findings and caveats: The small number of patients limits these findings pending further validation.

Unstimulated regulatory T cells (CD4+CD25+CD127-), CD4+CD25- non-regulatory cells, CD4 and CD8 cells were FACS-sorted from thawed PBMCs. The sample was CD4+ T cells from blood, taken before the transplant. This clonotype was sampled from a human donor who received a combined kidney and bone marrow transplant.

CDR3 DNA sequence: TGTGCCAGCAGCTGGGGGAGGACTGAAGCTTTCTTT. The encoded protein is CASSWGRTEAFF. J is TRBJ1-1 and V is TRBV7-9, with D maybe TRBD1 (5 bases). Trimming shortened V by 4 bases and J by 5 bases, and 8 bases separated the two germline ends. This CDR3 has 12 amino acids. Per the germline V gene, CDR1 is SEHNR and CDR2 is FQNEAQ (reference sequence).